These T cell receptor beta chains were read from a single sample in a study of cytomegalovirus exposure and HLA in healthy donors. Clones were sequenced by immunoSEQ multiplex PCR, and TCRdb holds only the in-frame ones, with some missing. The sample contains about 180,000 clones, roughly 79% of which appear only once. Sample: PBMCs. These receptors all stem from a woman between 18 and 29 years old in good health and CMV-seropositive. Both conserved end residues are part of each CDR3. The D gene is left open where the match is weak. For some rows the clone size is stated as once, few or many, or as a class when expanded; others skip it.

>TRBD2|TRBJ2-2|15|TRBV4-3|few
CASSQAGAGAGELFF
TGCGCCAGCAGCCAAGCGGGAGCGGGGGCCGGGGAGCTGTTTTTT
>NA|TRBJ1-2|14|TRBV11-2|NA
CASKLGGGDYGYTF
TGTGCCAGCAAACTTGGGGGCGGAGACTATGGCTACACCTTC
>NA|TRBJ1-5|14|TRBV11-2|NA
CASSLDRSNQPQHF
TGTGCCAGCAGCCTCGACAGAAGCAATCAGCCCCAGCATTTT
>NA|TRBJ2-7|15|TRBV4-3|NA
CASSQAWAGWDEQYF
TGCGCCAGCAGCCAAGCGTGGGCAGGGTGGGACGAGCAGTACTTC
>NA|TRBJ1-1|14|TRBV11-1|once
CASSYPRGSTEAFF
TGTGCCAGCAGCTATCCCAGGGGAAGCACTGAAGCTTTCTTT
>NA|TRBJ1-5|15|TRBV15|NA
CATSKTVAGNQPQHF
TGTGCCACCAGCAAAACGGTAGCGGGCAATCAGCCCCAGCATTTT
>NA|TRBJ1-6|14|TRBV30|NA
CAWRAGDGISPLHF
TGTGCCTGGAGGGCAGGGGACGGTATTTCACCCCTCCACTTT
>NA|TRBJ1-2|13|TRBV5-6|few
CASSPQTNYGYTF
TGTGCCAGCAGCCCCCAGACTAACTATGGCTACACCTTC
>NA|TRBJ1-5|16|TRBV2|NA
CASRAPQGYSNQPQHF
TGTGCCAGCAGGGCACCTCAGGGGTACAGCAATCAGCCCCAGCATTTT
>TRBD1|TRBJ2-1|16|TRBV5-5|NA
CASSTRQGAVYNEQFF
TGTGCCAGCAGCACGAGACAGGGAGCGGTCTACAATGAGCAGTTCTTC
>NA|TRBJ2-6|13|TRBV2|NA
CARKSSGANGLTF
TGTGCCAGGAAGAGCTCTGGGGCCAACGGCCTGACTTTC
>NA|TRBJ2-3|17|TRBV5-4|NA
CASSKGGGISSTDTQYF
TGTGCCAGCAGTAAGGGCGGCGGGATCTCTAGCACAGATACGCAGTATTTT
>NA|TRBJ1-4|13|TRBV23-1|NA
CASSQRQPEKLFF
TGCGCCAGCAGTCAACGACAGCCTGAAAAACTGTTTTTT
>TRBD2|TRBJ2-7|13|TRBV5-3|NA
CARSPGGTYEQYF
TGTGCCAGAAGCCCCGGGGGGACCTACGAGCAGTACTTC
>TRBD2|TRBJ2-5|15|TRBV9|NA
CASSRLAGRQETQYF
TGTGCCAGCAGTCGACTAGCGGGAAGACAAGAGACCCAGTACTTC
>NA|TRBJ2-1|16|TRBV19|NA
CASSKRQASSYNEQFF
TGTGCCAGTAGCAAAAGACAGGCAAGCTCCTACAATGAGCAGTTCTTC
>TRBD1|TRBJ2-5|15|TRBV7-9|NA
CASSLGTGDAETQYF
TGTGCCAGCAGCTTAGGGACAGGGGACGCAGAGACCCAGTACTTC
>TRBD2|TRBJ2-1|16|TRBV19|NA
CASSIGSGGAYNEQFF
TGTGCCAGTAGTATAGGAAGCGGGGGGGCCTACAATGAGCAGTTCTTC
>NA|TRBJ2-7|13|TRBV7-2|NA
CASSSTRSYEQYF
TGTGCCAGCAGCTCGACACGCTCCTACGAGCAGTACTTC
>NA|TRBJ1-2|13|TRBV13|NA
CASSRSGLYGYTF
TGTGCCAGCAGCCGTTCCGGACTGTATGGCTACACCTTC
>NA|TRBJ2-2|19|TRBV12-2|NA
CASRLTSGGRQYNTGELFF
TGTGCAAGTCGACTAACTAGCGGGGGCCGCCAATACAACACCGGGGAGCTGTTTTTT
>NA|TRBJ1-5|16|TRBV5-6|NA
CASSFGTTGSNQPQHF
TGTGCCAGCAGTTTCGGAACTACAGGGAGCAATCAGCCCCAGCATTTT
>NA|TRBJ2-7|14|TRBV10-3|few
CAIRSAGADYEQYF
TGTGCCATCCGCTCCGCGGGGGCGGACTACGAGCAGTACTTC
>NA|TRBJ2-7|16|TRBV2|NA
CASSASVTTGNYEQYF
TGTGCCAGCAGCGCAAGCGTTACGACAGGTAACTACGAGCAGTACTTC
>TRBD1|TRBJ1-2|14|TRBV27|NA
CASRTPLEQGGYTF
TGTGCCAGCAGAACCCCCTTGGAACAGGGGGGCTACACCTTC
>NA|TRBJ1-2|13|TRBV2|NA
CASRGRTDYGYTF
TGTGCCAGCAGGGGTAGGACTGACTATGGCTACACCTTC
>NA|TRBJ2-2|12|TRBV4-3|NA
CASSQVLGELFF
TGCGCCAGCAGCCAAGTTCTTGGGGAGCTGTTTTTT
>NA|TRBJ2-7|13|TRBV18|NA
CASSRDFGYEQYF
TGTGCCAGCTCACGGGACTTCGGCTACGAGCAGTACTTC
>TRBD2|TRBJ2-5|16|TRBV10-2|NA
CASSEGLAEIQETQYF
TGCGCCAGCAGTGAGGGACTAGCGGAAATTCAAGAGACCCAGTACTTC
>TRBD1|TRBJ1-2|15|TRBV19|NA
CASSPPGQGSYGYTF
TGTGCCAGTAGTCCCCCGGGACAGGGGTCGTATGGCTACACCTTC
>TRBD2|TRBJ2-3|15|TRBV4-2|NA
CASSQSGLAPDTQYF
TGTGCCAGCAGCCAATCAGGACTAGCCCCAGATACGCAGTATTTT
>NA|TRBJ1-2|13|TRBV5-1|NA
CASSLGLGAVGTF
TGCGCCAGCAGCTTGGGCCTAGGGGCGGTCGGCACCTTC
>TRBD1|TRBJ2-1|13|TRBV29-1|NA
CSVPGTGGYEQFF
TGCAGCGTCCCCGGGACAGGGGGTTATGAGCAGTTCTTC
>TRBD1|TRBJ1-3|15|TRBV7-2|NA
CASSQTTGAGNTIYF
TGTGCCAGCAGCCAAACTACAGGGGCCGGAAACACCATATATTTT
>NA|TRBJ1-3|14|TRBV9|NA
CASSVTVSGNTIYF
TGTGCCAGCAGCGTGACTGTCTCTGGAAACACCATATATTTT
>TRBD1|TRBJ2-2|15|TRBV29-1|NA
CSVTRTGRNTGELFF
TGCAGCGTAACTAGGACAGGAAGGAACACCGGGGAGCTGTTTTTT
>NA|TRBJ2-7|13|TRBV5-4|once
CASSLVPSGEQYF
TGTGCCAGCAGCTTGGTTCCCTCCGGGGAGCAGTACTTC
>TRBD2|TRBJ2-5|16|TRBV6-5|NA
CASRFSGGIYQETQYF
TGTGCCAGCCGTTTTAGCGGGGGAATCTACCAAGAGACCCAGTACTTC
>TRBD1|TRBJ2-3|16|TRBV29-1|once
CSVLHPTGPSTDTQYF
TGCAGCGTCCTGCACCCGACAGGGCCCAGCACAGATACGCAGTATTTT
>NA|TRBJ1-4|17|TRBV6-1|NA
CASSERWTLATNEKLFF
TGTGCCAGCAGTGAAAGGTGGACACTTGCAACTAATGAAAAACTGTTTTTT
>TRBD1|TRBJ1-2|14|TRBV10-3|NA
CAIPLTRGLNGYTF
TGTGCCATACCTCTTACCAGGGGGTTGAATGGCTACACCTTC
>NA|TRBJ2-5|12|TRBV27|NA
CASSILGETQYF
TGTGCCAGCAGCATACTAGGGGAGACCCAGTACTTC
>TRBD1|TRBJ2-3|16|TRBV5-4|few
CASSSGGTGPTDTQYF
TGTGCCAGCAGCTCTGGCGGGACAGGGCCCACAGATACGCAGTATTTT
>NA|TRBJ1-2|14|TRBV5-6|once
CASSFGPGIHGYTF
NA
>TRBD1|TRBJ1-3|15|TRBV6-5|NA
CASSRQGLAGNTIYF
TGTGCCAGCAGTCGACAGGGGTTAGCTGGAAACACCATATATTTT
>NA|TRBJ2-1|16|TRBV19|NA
CASSSGWGGPNDEQFF
TGTGCCAGTAGTTCCGGGTGGGGGGGGCCCAATGATGAGCAGTTCTTC
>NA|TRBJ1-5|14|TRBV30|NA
CAWTQENSNQPQHF
TGTGCCTGGACCCAAGAGAATAGCAATCAGCCCCAGCATTTT
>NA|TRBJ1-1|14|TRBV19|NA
CASSSGQKGTEAFF
TGTGCCAGTAGTTCAGGACAGAAAGGCACTGAAGCTTTCTTT
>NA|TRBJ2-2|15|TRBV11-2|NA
CASSLVGRRTGELFF
TGTGCCAGCAGCTTAGTAGGCAGGCGAACCGGGGAGCTGTTTTTT
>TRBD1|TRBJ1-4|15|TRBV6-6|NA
CASSSGTGRAEKLFF
TGTGCCAGCAGTTCAGGGACAGGTCGAGCTGAAAAACTGTTTTTT
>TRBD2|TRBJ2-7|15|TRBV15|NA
CATSRPGLADYEQYF
TGTGCCACCAGCAGACCTGGACTAGCGGACTACGAGCAGTACTTC
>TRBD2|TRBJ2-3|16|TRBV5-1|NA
CASSLVASGGLDTQYF
TGCGCCAGCAGCTTGGTAGCTAGCGGGGGTTTAGATACGCAGTATTTT
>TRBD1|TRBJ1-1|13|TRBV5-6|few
CASSYIGGGEAFF
TGTGCCAGCAGCTACATAGGGGGCGGAGAAGCTTTCTTT
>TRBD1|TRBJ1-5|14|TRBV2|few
CASRDRGLNQPQHF
TGTGCCAGCAGGGACAGGGGTCTCAATCAGCCCCAGCATTTT